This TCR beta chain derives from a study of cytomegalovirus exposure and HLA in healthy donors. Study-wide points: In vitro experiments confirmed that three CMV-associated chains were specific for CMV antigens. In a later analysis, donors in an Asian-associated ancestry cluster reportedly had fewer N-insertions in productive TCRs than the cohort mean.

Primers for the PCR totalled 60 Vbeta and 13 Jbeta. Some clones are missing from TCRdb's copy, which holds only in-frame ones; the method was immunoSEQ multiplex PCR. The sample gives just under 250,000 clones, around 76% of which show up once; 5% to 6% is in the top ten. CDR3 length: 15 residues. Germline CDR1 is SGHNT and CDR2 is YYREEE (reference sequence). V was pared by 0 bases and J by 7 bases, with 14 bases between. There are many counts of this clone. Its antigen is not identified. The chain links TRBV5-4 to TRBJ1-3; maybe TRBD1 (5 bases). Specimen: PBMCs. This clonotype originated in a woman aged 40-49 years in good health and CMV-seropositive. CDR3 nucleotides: TGTGCCAGCAGCTTGGGAGGCAGGGAAAGGAACACCATATATTTT. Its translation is CASSLGGRERNTIYF. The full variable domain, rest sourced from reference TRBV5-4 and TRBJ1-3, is ETGVTQSPTHLIKTRGQQVTLRCSSQSGHNTVSWYQQALGQGPQFIFQYYREEENGRGNFPPRFSGLQFPNYSSELNVNALELDDSALYLCASSLGGRERNTIYFGEGSWLTVV.